The 21 T cell receptor beta chains below all came from one sample that was sequenced in a study of blood T cell repertoires in COVID-19. Using immunoSEQ multiplex PCR, the repertoire was profiled, and TCRdb retains in-frame clones only, with some absent. The sample contains just over 250,000 clones, around four fifths of which appear only once. Specimen: PBMCs or T cells enriched from blood (not recorded which). The source is a man in his thirties or forties with acute COVID-19.

V and J are TRBV7-7 and TRBJ2-3; 15 nucleotides line up with TRBD2. Trimming took 5 bases from V and 4 from J; bases not matched to a gene: 4. Germline CDR1 is SSHAT and CDR2 is FNYEAQ (reference sequence). The CDR3 runs 16 residues. This CDR3 is CASSRGLAGGADTQYF. The DNA of the CDR3 is TGTGCCAGCAGCCGGGGACTAGCGGGGGGAGCAGATACGCAGTATTTT. Full variable domain (rest looked up from reference TRBV7-7 and TRBJ2-3): GAGVSQSPRYKVTKRGQDVTLRCDPISSHATLYWYQQALGQGPEFLTYFNYEAQPDKSGLPSDRFSAERPEGSISTLTIQRTEQRDSAMYRCASSRGLAGGADTQYFGPGTRLTVL.

The chain recombines TRBV27 with TRBJ2-2, with a possible D match to TRBD1 (5 bases). Germline V CDR1 and CDR2: MNHEY, SMNVEV (reference sequence). The CDR3 is made up of 14 amino acids. The V gene lost 5 bases and the J gene lost 5 bases, with 12 bases spanning the gap. In DNA form, the CDR3 reads TGTGCCAGCAGTATCACAGGTTTTACCGGGGAGCTGTTTTTT. Translating gives CASSITGFTGELFF.

The chain carries TRBV5-5 and TRBJ1-4, with 7 bases fitting TRBD1. V was pared by 5 bases and J by 5 bases, with 12 bases of the junction left unmatched. The CDR3 loop spans 16 amino acids. The germline CDR1 and CDR2 sequences are SGHKS and YYEKEE (reference sequence). DNA for the CDR3: TGTGCCAGCAGGATAAGACCGGGACAGAGAAATGAAAAACTGTTTTTT. Its translation: CASRIRPGQRNEKLFF.

The V and J genes are TRBV27 and TRBJ1-1; D gene ambiguous. This CDR3 is 14 amino acids long. V dropped 3 bases and J dropped 3 bases, with 11 bases sitting between them. In germline, CDR1 is MNHEY, CDR2 SMNVEV (reference sequence). CDR3 residues: CASSFRVEYTEAFF. DNA for the CDR3: TGTGCCAGCAGTTTCCGGGTGGAGTACACTGAAGCTTTCTTT.

The chain links TRBV2 to TRBJ1-2; tentatively, D is TRBD1 (6 bases). Germline CDR1 SNHLY, CDR2 FYNNEI. CDR3 length: 13 residues. V lost 5 bases, J lost 8 bases, and 15 bases lay in between. CDR3 DNA: TGTGCCAGCAGTTATACAGGGCCGGGCGGCTACACCTTC. Its protein product is CASSYTGPGGYTF.

The chain joins TRBV7-8 to TRBJ1-4, with 7 bases matching TRBD1. V dropped 4 bases and J dropped 8; count of bases not matched to a gene: 13. Germline V lookup: CDR1 SGHVS, CDR2 FQNEAQ. CDR3 length: 16 residues. The CDR3 nucleotides read TGTGCCAGCAGCTCCCGAGAGGGGGCGCCCCCAGAAAAACTGTTTTTT. Encoded protein: CASSSREGAPPEKLFF.

This chain connects TRBV19 to TRBJ1-5; D is perhaps TRBD1 (6 bases). This CDR3 comprises 15 residues. The V and J ends lost 7 bases and 7 bases respectively, with 20 bases between them. Germline CDR1 reads LNHDA; CDR2 reads SQIVND (reference sequence). The CDR3 coding sequence is TGTGCCAGTACGATCCAGGCCGGGGGGCGGCAGCCCCAGCATTTT. This sequence encodes CASTIQAGGRQPQHF.

The rearrangement links TRBV6-5 to TRBJ2-1, with D possibly TRBD2 on 6 matching bases. Per germline, CDR1 MNHEY and CDR2 SVGAGI. The CDR3 is made up of 11 amino acids. Trimming stripped 5 bases from V and 9 bases from J, with 8 bases between. In nucleotides, the CDR3 is TGTGCCAGCAGTATGGGACTTGAGCAGTTCTTC. Protein sequence: CASSMGLEQFF.

CDR3: CASSLDPDRGRRTGELFF. For the CDR3, the DNA is TGTGCCAGCAGCCTCGACCCCGACAGGGGGCGCAGGACCGGGGAGCTGTTTTTT. The chain carries TRBV7-3 and TRBJ2-2; TRBD1 aligns across 10 bases. The CDR3 extends over 18 amino acids. The V segment lost 5 bases and the J segment 5 bases; nucleotides outside the gene matches: 14. CDR1 is SGHTA, CDR2 FQGTGA, per germline.

CDR3 bases: TGTGCCACCCGGACTAGCGGTAGCAATGAGCAGTTCTTC. Translation: CATRTSGSNEQFF. The V call is TRBV15, the J call TRBJ2-1, with 10 nucleotides matching TRBD2. V gave up 8 bases and J gave up 6 bases; unmatched junction bases: 4. Germline loops: CDR1 LNHNV, CDR2 YYDKDF (reference sequence). This CDR3 spans 13 amino acids. Based on the CDR3 plus reference TRBV15 and TRBJ2-1, the full variable domain is DAMVIQNPRYQVTQFGKPVTLSCSQTLNHNVMYWYQQKSSQAPKLLFHYYDKDFNNEADTPDNFQSRRPNTSFCFLDIRSPGLGDTAMYLCATRTSGSNEQFFGPGTRLTVL.

This clone has just a few counts. The rearrangement links TRBV11-2 to TRBJ1-3, with a weak D call TRBD1 (5 bases). Germline loops: CDR1 SGHAT, CDR2 FQNNGV. The CDR3 loop spans 16 amino acids. V dropped 7 bases and J dropped 2 bases, with 18 bases sitting between them. DNA for the CDR3: TGTGCCAGCAACATCGGGGGGAGTAGGGCTGGAAACACCATATATTTT. This codes for CASNIGGSRAGNTIYF.

This chain links TRBV30 with TRBJ1-1; D call uncertain. V was clipped by 6 bases and J by 1 base, with 9 bases between them. The length of the CDR3 is 12 residues. Germline values: CDR1 GTSNPN, CDR2 SVGIG (reference sequence). The chain's CDR3 is CACRRRNTEAFF. The CDR3 DNA reads TGTGCCTGCAGAAGAAGGAACACTGAAGCTTTCTTT.

This chain links TRBV3-1 (or the pseudogene TRBV3-2) with TRBJ2-4; 8 bases are shared with TRBD2. The V segment lost 10 bases and the J segment 6 bases; nucleotides outside the gene matches: 11. The CDR3 covers 14 residues. Germline-derived CDR1 and CDR2 are LGHDT and YNNKEL (reference sequence). The CDR3 sequence is CATAHSGNRNIQYF. CDR3 in DNA: TGTGCCACCGCCCATAGCGGGAATAGAAACATTCAGTACTTC.

This clone has just a few counts. The chain recombines TRBV18 with TRBJ2-1; tentatively, D is TRBD1 (6 bases). The CDR3 has 15 residues. The germline V and J ends were trimmed by 3 bases and 6 bases, with 15 bases remaining between them. CDR1 KGHSH and CDR2 LQKENI come from the germline V gene. The CDR3 here is CASSPEGGGVNEQFF. In nucleotides, the CDR3 is TGTGCCAGCTCACCCGAAGGGGGTGGTGTCAATGAGCAGTTCTTC.

The chain employs TRBV11-3 and TRBJ2-1, with 9 bases aligning to TRBD2. Germline V CDR1 and CDR2: SGHNT, YENEEA. This CDR3 contains 16 residues. V was pared by 5 bases and J by 3 bases, with 8 bases of the junction left unmatched. The CDR3 sequence is CASSLRTSDFYNEQFF. DNA for the CDR3: TGTGCCAGCAGCCTGAGGACTAGCGATTTCTACAATGAGCAGTTCTTC.

The V gene is TRBV5-8, the J gene TRBJ1-1, with D perhaps TRBD1 (5 bases). The V gene's germline CDR1 is SGHTS and CDR2 YDEGEE. The CDR3 is made up of 12 amino acids. The V and J ends lost 4 bases and 6 bases respectively, with 10 bases between them. CDR3 protein: CASSALGAEAFF. The CDR3 nucleotides read TGTGCCAGCAGCGCTTTAGGGGCTGAAGCTTTCTTT.

This clone has only one observation. The rearrangement links TRBV24-1 to TRBJ2-2; the match to TRBD2 covers 10 bases. Germline assignment: CDR1 KGHDR and CDR2 SFDVKD. The trim removed 2 bases at V and 4 bases at J, leaving 3 bases unmatched. The CDR3 sequence is 16 residues long. CDR3 region: CATSDWTSGPTGELFF. The CDR3 DNA sequence: TGTGCCACCAGTGATTGGACTAGCGGCCCCACCGGGGAGCTGTTTTTT.

The DNA of the CDR3 is TGTGCCAGCAGCTTGGGGGCGCAGGAGCAGTACGTC. Translated: CASSLGAQEQYV. The chain is built from TRBV13 and TRBJ2-7, with D possibly matching TRBD1 (6 bases). CDR1 PRHDT and CDR2 FYEKMQ come from the germline V gene (reference sequence). V was trimmed by 3 bases and J by 7 bases, leaving 10 bases between them. CDR3 length: 12 residues.

V gene TRBV5-6 combines with J gene TRBJ1-1; 10 bases agree with TRBD1. This CDR3 has 16 amino acids. CDR1 and CDR2 from the germline V gene are SGHDT and YYEEEE. V lost 4 bases, J lost 1 base, and 7 bases stayed unmatched. The CDR3 here is CASSPVGDRGNTEAFF. DNA of the CDR3: TGTGCCAGCAGCCCGGTGGGGGACAGGGGGAACACTGAAGCTTTCTTT.

This CDR3 is CTTPPRQDYTF. The DNA for the CDR3 is TGCACTACCCCCCCTAGACAGGACTACACCTTC. The chain recombines TRBV20-1 with TRBJ1-2; D possibly corresponds to TRBD1 (6 bases). The germline gives CDR1 DFQATT, CDR2 SNEGSKA (reference sequence). The CDR3 has 11 residues.

The CDR3 sequence: CASGKTLGLATNEQFF. The CDR3 region has the DNA TGTGCTAGTGGTAAGACCCTGGGACTAGCGACCAATGAGCAGTTCTTC. The chain uses TRBV12-5 and TRBJ2-1; TRBD2 matches 10 bases. The germline CDR1 and CDR2 sequences are LGHNT and FRNRAP. CDR3 length: 16 amino acids. V lost 5 bases to trimming and J lost 6 bases; unmatched junction nucleotides: 10.